Listed here are 23 T cell receptor beta chains from one sample, sequenced in a study of spatial heterogeneity in lung cancer. Specified time point: sample taken at primary tumor resection. Each CDR3 protein gets one entry after TCRdb re-called the 5' RACE reads with MiXCR. The sample comprises more than 10,000 distinct CDR3 sequences, less than 4.5% of which are singletons, and under 55% rests with the top ten. Sequencing was performed on PBMCs, taken at surgery. The source is a male donor with early-stage non-small cell lung cancer.

This clonotype was counted many times. The CDR3 is CASSSWGFYEQYF. DNA of the CDR3: TGTGCCAGCAGTTCCTGGGGGTTCTACGAGCAGTACTTC. The J gene is TRBJ2-7, the V gene TRBV27; TRBD1 or TRBD2 may be the D gene (5 bases each). The CDR3 is 13 residues long. Germline CDR1 reads MNHEY; CDR2 reads SMNVEV (reference sequence). V was pared by 4 bases and J by 3 bases, with 10 bases between.

This clonotype was seen more than once but under ten times. V gene TRBV7-9 combines with J gene TRBJ1-2; maybe TRBD1 (5 bases). V was clipped by 1 base and J by 4 bases, with 10 bases between them. CDR1 is SEHNR, CDR2 FQNEAQ, per germline (reference sequence). The CDR3 spans 14 residues. The CDR3 DNA is TGTGCCAGCAGCTTAGGAGGGGTTGGCTATGGCTACACCTTC. Its protein is CASSLGGVGYGYTF.

The chain uses TRBV5-1 and TRBJ2-1, with unresolved D. V lost 0 bases and J lost 9, with 4 bases in between. The CDR3 is 11 residues long. CDR1 and CDR2 from the germline V gene are SGHRS and YFSETQ. The CDR3 DNA follows: TGCGCCAGCAGCTTGGCTGCTGAGCAGTTCTTC. This encodes CASSLAAEQFF.

The V and J genes are TRBV20-1 and TRBJ2-1, with 9 bases identical to TRBD1. Germline V gives CDR1 DFQATT, CDR2 SNEGSKA (reference sequence). CDR3 length: 15 amino acids. With V trimmed by 3 bases and J by 7 bases, 10 bases remained unmatched. CDR3 protein: CSARGGTGQYNEQFF. The CDR3 nucleotides read TGCAGTGCTAGGGGCGGGACAGGGCAGTATAATGAGCAGTTCTTC.

In its sample, this clonotype was seen many times. The V call is TRBV7-9, the J call TRBJ2-7; TRBD2 matches 15 bases. J lost 1 base, V lost 5 bases, and 6 bases had no gene match. The CDR3 has 17 residues. The germline V gene has CDR1 SEHNR and CDR2 FQNEAQ (reference sequence). CDR3 bases: TGTGCCAGCAGCCCTAGGACTAGCGGGAGGGATTCCTACGAGCAGTACTTC. Protein sequence: CASSPRTSGRDSYEQYF.

This clonotype has a handful of counts. The chain employs TRBV5-4 and TRBJ2-1; maybe TRBD2 (6 bases). V was cut by 0 bases and J by 4 bases, with 11 bases left in between. CDR1 and CDR2 (germline): SGHNT, YYREEE (reference sequence). CDR3 length: 15 residues. CDR3 amino acids: CASSLELAPYNEQFF. The DNA for the CDR3 is TGTGCCAGCAGCTTGGAGCTAGCGCCATACAATGAGCAGTTCTTC.

A note on this clonotype: With a much larger clone just one base away, this may be a read error. The chain recombines TRBV7-9 with TRBJ2-1, with D unresolved. CDR3 length: 13 amino acids. Germline lookup yields CDR1 SEHNR and CDR2 FQNEAQ (reference sequence). The CDR3 bases are TGTGCCAGCAGCTCCGGCAGGCCCAATGGGCAGTTCTTC. Protein: CASSSGRPNGQFF.

This clonotype appeared many times. The chain links TRBV27 to TRBJ1-6; TRBD1 is a possible D gene (5 bases). The CDR3 contains 13 residues. Per germline, CDR1 MNHEY and CDR2 SMNVEV (reference sequence). Trimming removed 2 bases from V and 8 bases from J, with 7 bases in between. In nucleotides, the CDR3 is TGTGCCAGCAGTTTAGGGGGGTATTCACCCCTCCACTTT. Amino acids: CASSLGGYSPLHF.

This clonotype has at least ten counts. The chain recombines TRBV11-2 with TRBJ2-7, with 8 positions matching TRBD2. CDR3 length equals 14 residues. Germline V gives CDR1 SGHAT, CDR2 FQNNGV. The ends lost 4 bases at V and 3 bases at J; junction bases unmatched: 5. CDR3 in DNA: TGTGCCAGCAGCTGGGTGGGGACTAGCTACGAGCAGTACTTC. This sequence encodes CASSWVGTSYEQYF.

There are many counts of this clonotype. The genes are TRBV5-1 and TRBJ2-1; tentatively, D is TRBD2 (6 bases). Per the germline V gene, CDR1 is SGHRS and CDR2 is YFSETQ. The CDR3 spans 15 residues. Trimming cost V 0 bases and J 5 bases, with 12 bases left between them. The CDR3 protein is CASSLVLGSDNEQFF. As DNA, the CDR3 is TGCGCCAGCAGCTTGGTCCTCGGGAGCGACAATGAGCAGTTCTTC.

The sample holds many counts of this clonotype. This sequence joins TRBV3-1 and TRBJ2-2; D gene uncertain. V lost 1 base to trimming and J lost 3 bases, with 6 bases between them. Germline V gene data show CDR1 as LGHDT and CDR2 as YNNKEL (reference sequence). The CDR3 consists of 14 residues. The CDR3 loop is CASSQGRDTGELFF. In nucleotides, the CDR3 is TGTGCCAGCAGCCAAGGTCGAGACACCGGGGAGCTGTTTTTT.

By sample fraction, this clonotype is medium-sized. CDR3 loop: CSVEVVASTREQYF. DNA for the CDR3: TGCAGCGTGGAGGTGGTCGCCTCAACCAGGGAGCAGTACTTC. J is TRBJ2-7 and V is TRBV29-1; TRBD2 is a possible D gene (5 bases). V was clipped by 6 bases and J by 7 bases, with 22 bases between them. Germline V CDR1 and CDR2: SQVTM, ANQGSEA. The CDR3 runs 14 residues.

This clonotype was seen ten or more times. The chain combines TRBV28 with TRBJ1-5; D gene unclear. The length of the CDR3 is 15 residues. Trimming pared 1 base from V and 3 bases from J, leaving 10 bases between. Germline V CDR1 and CDR2: MDHEN, SYDVKM. The CDR3 bases are TGTGCCAGCAGTTTATTACCAGGACCCAATCAGCCCCAGCATTTT. Amino acid sequence: CASSLLPGPNQPQHF. The full variable domain, rest sourced from reference TRBV28 and TRBJ1-5, is DVKVTQSSRYLVKRTGEKVFLECVQDMDHENMFWYRQDPGLGLRLIYFSYDVKMKEKGDIPEGYSVSREKKERFSLILESASTNQTSMYLCASSLLPGPNQPQHFGDGTRLSIL.

This clonotype was recorded many times. V is TRBV2 and J is TRBJ2-7; 11 bases match TRBD2. The CDR3 has 15 residues. The germline V gene encodes CDR1 SNHLY and CDR2 FYNNEI. V lost 6 bases and J lost 5; bases outside the gene matches: 9. The chain's CDR3 is CASRTPLAGGHEQYF. The CDR3 region has the DNA TGTGCCAGCAGGACCCCCCTAGCGGGAGGTCACGAGCAGTACTTC.

This clonotype has only a few counts. CDR3 nucleotide sequence: TGTGCCAGCAGCTCCAACAGGGACCGCGAGCAGTACTTC. Its protein product is CASSSNRDREQYF. The V call is TRBV7-6, the J call TRBJ2-7, with a possible D match to TRBD1 (6 bases). V was cut by 4 bases and J by 6 bases, with 13 bases left in between. Looked up from germline, CDR1 is SGHVS and CDR2 is FNYEAQ. The CDR3 totals 13 residues. The full variable domain, rest sourced from reference TRBV7-6 and TRBJ2-7, is GAGVSQSPRYKVTKRGQDVALRCDPISGHVSLYWYRQALGQGPEFLTYFNYEAQQDKSGLPNDRFSAERPEGSISTLTIQRTEQRDSAMYRCASSSNRDREQYFGPGTRLTVT.

This clonotype was recorded many times. The V and J genes are TRBV29-1 and TRBJ2-1; the D call may be TRBD1 or TRBD2 (5 bases each). The CDR3 contains 12 residues. Trimming removed 6 bases at V and 6 bases at J, with 12 bases between. The germline CDR1 and CDR2 sequences are SQVTM and ANQGSEA. The chain's CDR3 is CSVVAGGNEQFF. The CDR3 coding sequence is TGCAGCGTCGTTGCTGGGGGCAATGAGCAGTTCTTC.

At least ten counts were recorded for this clonotype. This chain joins TRBV27 and TRBJ2-7; tentatively, D is TRBD2 (6 bases). CDR1 and CDR2 from the germline V gene are MNHEY and SMNVEV (reference sequence). This CDR3 is 13 amino acids long. Deletions cut 5 bases from V and 5 bases from J, with 13 bases between. The CDR3 DNA sequence: TGTGCCAGCAGTCCGGGACTTGGGAACGAGCAGTACTTC. Its translation is CASSPGLGNEQYF.

At least ten counts were recorded for this clonotype. V is TRBV24-1 and J is TRBJ1-4; possible D gene TRBD1, 5 bases. Germline CDR1 and CDR2: KGHDR and SFDVKD. The CDR3 consists of 15 residues. Trimming shortened V by 3 bases and J by 8 bases, and 15 bases separated the two germline ends. The DNA for the CDR3 is TGTGCCACCAGTGATACCGGGACCTTGGGCGAAAAACTGTTTTTT. Translation: CATSDTGTLGEKLFF.

This chain joins TRBV3-1 and TRBJ2-5; no firm D call. Trimming pared 4 bases from V and 7 bases from J, leaving 10 bases between. CDR1 and CDR2 (germline): LGHDT, YNNKEL (reference sequence). CDR3 length equals 12 residues. CDR3: CASSLFAGTQYF. The CDR3 nucleotides read TGTGCCAGCAGCCTTTTTGCTGGGACCCAGTACTTC.

This clonotype has a count of ten or more. The chain has TRBV5-1 and TRBJ2-5, with D unclear. The V end lost 2 bases, the J end lost 1 base, and 9 bases lay between the germline ends. Looked up from germline, CDR1 is SGHRS and CDR2 is YFSETQ. The CDR3 is made up of 14 amino acids. The CDR3 protein is CASSFDNPQETQYF. CDR3 in DNA: TGCGCCAGCAGCTTCGACAACCCCCAAGAGACCCAGTACTTC.

This clonotype has a count of ten or more. The rearrangement links TRBV27 to TRBJ1-5, with 8 bases fitting TRBD1. Germline lookup yields CDR1 MNHEY and CDR2 SMNVEV (reference sequence). CDR3 size: 15 residues. With V trimmed by 5 bases and J by 7 bases, 10 bases remained unmatched. The CDR3 spells CASSTGQGIGQPQHF. The DNA of the CDR3 is TGTGCCAGCAGTACCGGACAGGGAATAGGACAGCCCCAGCATTTT.

This clonotype was observed a few times. In nucleotides, the CDR3 is TGTGCCAGCAGCTTCGGCCCGGGAGCTACGGGCGGGGAGCTGTTTTTT. Protein sequence: CASSFGPGATGGELFF. This chain joins TRBV11-2 and TRBJ2-2; a possible D gene is TRBD2 (6 bases). Germline lookup yields CDR1 SGHAT and CDR2 FQNNGV. The V gene lost 3 bases and the J gene lost 7 bases, with 18 bases spanning the gap. The CDR3 has 16 amino acids.

This clonotype was seen many times. This chain links TRBV6-2 or TRBV6-3 with TRBJ2-7; maybe TRBD1 (5 bases). V was trimmed by 5 bases and J by 2 bases, leaving 10 bases between them. The CDR3 is 13 amino acids. The germline V gene encodes CDR1 MNHEY and CDR2 SVGEGT. The CDR3 DNA reads TGTGCCAGCAGTCCCTCCAGGGCCTACGAGCAGTACTTC. This translates into CASSPSRAYEQYF.